What follows is one T cell receptor beta chain and its context. Its matching antigen is unknown. Trimming took 1 base from V and 6 from J; bases not matched to a gene: 2. The CDR3 runs 15 residues. Per germline, CDR1 SGHTA and CDR2 FQGNSA. This sample is drawn from a study of T cells in localized non-small cell lung cancer. Notes on the study in general: Greater blood T cell density accompanied longer overall survival.

Data came from immunoSEQ multiplex PCR; TCRdb stores just in-frame clones and leaves some out. The repertoire has 60,000 or so clones, roughly 79% of them found once; the top ten carry roughly 5%. The receptor comes from a man between 40 and 70 years old with stage II lung adenocarcinoma. This material consisted of PBMCs, taken before any cancer treatment. The rearrangement links TRBV7-2 to TRBJ2-2; the match to TRBD2 covers 10 bases. CDR3 DNA: TGTGCCAGCAGCTTAGGGCTAGCGGGAGCCGGGGAGCTGTTTTTT. Its translation: CASSLGLAGAGELFF.